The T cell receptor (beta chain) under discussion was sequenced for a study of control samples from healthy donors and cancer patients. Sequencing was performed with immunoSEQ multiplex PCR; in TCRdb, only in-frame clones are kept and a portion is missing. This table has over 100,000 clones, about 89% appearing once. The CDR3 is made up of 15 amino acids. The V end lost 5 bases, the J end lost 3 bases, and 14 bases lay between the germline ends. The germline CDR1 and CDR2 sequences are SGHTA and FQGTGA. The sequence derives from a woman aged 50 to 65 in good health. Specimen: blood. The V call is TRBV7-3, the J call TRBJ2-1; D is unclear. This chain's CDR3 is CASSPGSTHYNEQFF. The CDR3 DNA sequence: TGTGCCAGCAGCCCCGGGTCGACCCACTACAATGAGCAGTTCTTC.